This T cell receptor beta chain was captured in a study of T cells in Graves' hyperthyroidism and ophthalmopathy (dated by TCRdb to the late 2010s). About the investigation overall: Peripheral blood samples were taken at initial diagnosis, before any treatment was given. Once sampling was done, hyperthyroidism patients were given methimazole at a starting dose of 30 mg daily, whereas ophthalmopathy patients were given high-dose intravenous methylprednisolone. A discovery cohort of roughly 96 patients, approximately 45 with Graves' ophthalmopathy and 57 with stable Graves' hyperthyroidism, was used to find distinguishing TCR V-J signatures. Prospective prediction of ophthalmopathy was tested in an independent validation cohort of 18 hyperthyroidism patients and around 16 patients who later progressed to ophthalmopathy. The 100 or so discovery patients were divided at random into training and test sets in a 7:3 ratio. In six Graves' hyperthyroidism patients, the study also compared T-cell repertoires from thyroid tissue with T-cell repertoires from blood. The paper describes TCR Vbeta CDR3 sequencing of around 140 peripheral blood samples, made up of roughly 45 ophthalmopathy patients, some 76 hyperthyroidism patients and about 17 progressor patients.

About this clonotype itself: The target of this receptor is not known. The record has no base qualities; no much larger clone is one base away.

The cysteine opens and the phenylalanine closes a CDR3 of 15 amino acids. Just CDR3 DNA is preserved here, 45 bases in frame from base 1. The germline V gene sets CDR1 to SGHRS and CDR2 to YFSETQ. Compared with germline, V lacks 3 bases and J lacks 1 base; bases without a gene match: 5. The TCR beta CDR3 regions were amplified from the RNA transcripts. For the first round of RT-PCR on the TCR CDR3, the HTBI primer set was used together with the Qiagen OneStep RT-PCR kit. The libraries were constructed in a second round of multiplex PCR and then size-selected and purified. The libraries were sequenced on an Illumina HiSeq2000 using paired-end 100 bp reads. Per the source publication's procedure: Raw data were processed with SOAPnuke, discarding reads with adapters, uncalled bases, mean Phred below 15, or no exact constant-primer or identifier match. COPE v1.2.5 was used to merge high-quality paired reads, and clonotypes were defined as unique nucleotide sequences. MiTCR v1.1 was used to align clonotypes to the IMGT TRBV, TRBD and TRBJ reference segments. The analysis was restricted to V-J combinations with a frequency above 0.0001, which together covered 99% to 99.2% of the repertoires. A TCS score was defined as the ratio of F50 (clonal expansion) to E x V (chaos), with BLOSUM62-based TCRdist applied between CDR3 peptides within each V-J. Welch's t-statistics and random forest reduced around 550 V-J features to 10 to 15, which were used in a naive Bayes classifier (R e1071). The public reads were run again by TCRdb, first through fastp at Q25 and then through MiXCR, and only productive beta chains were kept. When rows share a CDR3 protein, they turn into one entry using the most common DNA and genes. The V and J calls come from TCRdb's annotation, not from the publication. The sample data list 300,000 or so distinct CDR3 sequences, and about 20% of these were observed just once. The ten largest clonotypes hold approximately 49% of the sample.

Graves' hyperthyroidism was defined as stable when no progression to ophthalmopathy occurred over 18 months of follow-up. Hyperthyroidism patients were aged 18 to 65 years and newly diagnosed, with disease duration of less than 2 months. Exclusion was applied to patients with uncontrolled infections, other autoimmune diseases, pregnancy or lactation. Diagnoses relied on clinical symptoms, serum thyroxine and TRAb, thyroid ultrasound and orbital computed tomography. Ficoll-Paque density gradient centrifugation was used to isolate PBMCs from 8.5 to 10 ml of fresh peripheral blood. Total RNA was extracted using Trizol reagent, and RNA quality was assessed on an Agilent 2100 Bioanalyzer. Here is what the overall study found, with its caveats: In validation, progression to ophthalmopathy was predicted by the model with around 71% sensitivity and 72.22% specificity, a median of roughly six months before onset. No statistical method was used to set the sample size in advance, and investigators knew the group allocation. A model built on a 13 V-J signature distinguished ophthalmopathy from stable hyperthyroidism, reaching around 87% sensitivity and about 81% specificity in cross-validation and 80%/75% in testing. Most expanded thyroid clonotypes (frequency above 0.001) were also detected in blood, a finding suggesting that blood repertoires may reflect thyroid immune responses.

The receptor was derived from a woman aged 45 to 65 with Graves' hyperthyroidism. Source material: blood. The V gene is TRBV5-1 and the J gene is TRBJ1-2, and 8 bases in between align with TRBD1. The DNA sequence reads TGCGCCAGCAGCTCGGGACAGGCCGTTAACTATGGCTACACCTTC. The resulting protein is CASSSGQAVNYGYTF.